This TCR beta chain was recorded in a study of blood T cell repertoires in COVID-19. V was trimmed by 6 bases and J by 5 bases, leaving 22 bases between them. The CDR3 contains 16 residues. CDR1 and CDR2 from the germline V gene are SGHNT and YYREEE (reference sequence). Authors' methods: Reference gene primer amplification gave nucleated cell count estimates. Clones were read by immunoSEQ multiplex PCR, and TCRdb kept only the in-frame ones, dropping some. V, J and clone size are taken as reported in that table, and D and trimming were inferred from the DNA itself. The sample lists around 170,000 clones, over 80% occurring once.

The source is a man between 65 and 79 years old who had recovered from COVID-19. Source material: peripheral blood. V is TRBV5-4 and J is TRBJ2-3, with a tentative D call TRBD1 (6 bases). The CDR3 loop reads CASNPQGLSGRDTQYF. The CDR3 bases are TGTGCCAGCAACCCGCAGGGGCTGTCAGGCCGAGATACGCAGTATTTT. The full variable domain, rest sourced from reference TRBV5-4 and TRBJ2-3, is ETGVTQSPTHLIKTRGQQVTLRCSSQSGHNTVSWYQQALGQGPQFIFQYYREEENGRGNFPPRFSGLQFPNYSSELNVNALELDDSALYLCASNPQGLSGRDTQYFGPGTRLTVL.